What follows describes a single TCR beta chain. Its antigen remains unidentified. The data were taken from a study of T-cell memory formation after mild COVID-19. Regarding the study as a whole: Clones contracting across day 15 to 85 had a balanced CD4/CD8 profile; later expanding clones leaned CD4+. Detection of some responders pre-infection suggested pre-existing cross-reactive memory T cells participated. Shrinking CD4+ clones resided mostly in CM and EM, and CD8+ ones in EMRA.

CDR3 length: 12 residues. V was clipped by 6 bases and J by 11 bases, with 19 bases between them. CDR1 is SQVTM and CDR2 is ANQGSEA in the germline V gene. 5'RACE, which relied on constant-segment primers, yielded TCR alpha and TCR beta cDNA libraries carrying sample barcodes and UMIs. In TCRdb, the 5' RACE reads were re-called with MiXCR into one record per CDR3 protein. The repertoire holds nearly 350,000 distinct CDR3 sequences, with 13% as singletons. This chain joins TRBV29-1 and TRBJ1-2; possible D gene TRBD1, 5 bases. The sample consisted of PBMCs or a T cell subset sorted from them (not recorded which). This clonotype was obtained from a man between 18 and 29 years old who had mild COVID-19 (a few samples of this study predate the infection). Cell type and time point are not known. The CDR3 region has the DNA TGCAGCGTCCCTGGGGACCCCAAGGGGTACACCTTC. Translation: CSVPGDPKGYTF.